This T cell receptor beta chain was recovered during a study of T cell responses to AZD1222 COVID-19 vaccine. The V gene's germline CDR1 is MGHDK and CDR2 SYGVNS. The V gene lost 4 bases and the J gene lost 3 bases, with 9 bases spanning the gap. This CDR3 region has 13 residues. The method was immunoSEQ multiplex PCR; TCRdb's version includes in-frame clones alone and lacks a portion of them. The sample carries tens of thousands of clones, approximately 88% recorded once. As concerns this clone: What it binds is unknown.

Study-wide results and caveats: The repertoires were collected only after the peak T cell response. As reported, nearly half of all spike-specific TCRs target variant regions that are unmutated. The sample set comprised mostly white British donors with more females, and clonal diversity was possibly underestimated.

Here the sequenced sample was peripheral blood, taken on day 0 of AZD1222 vaccination. The receptor comes from an adult in good health. The chain couples TRBV25-1 to TRBJ1-2; possible D gene TRBD1, 5 bases. The CDR3 DNA is TGTGCCAGCAGTGCGGGGGGACACTATGGCTACACCTTC. This encodes CASSAGGHYGYTF.